The entry below describes one T cell receptor beta chain. Its antigen specificity is not known. Base qualities are missing; no much larger clone stands one base away. This specimen comes from a study of blood T cell repertoires in COVID-19 (dated by TCRdb to the early 2020s). Study-level background: The collaborator samples originated in the United States, Italy and Spain and spanned the acute and convalescent phases of COVID-19. The dataset comprised deeply sampled blood TCRbeta repertoires from subjects exposed to, actively infected with, or recovered from COVID-19. The samples were drawn from two sources: the first 160 participants of the ongoing ImmuneRACE study, and approximately 1,300 subjects contributed by 6 global collaborators. The material from the prospective study consisted of cDNA or gDNA derived from T cells, B-cell-depleted T cells, or PBMCs. Sample metadata almost always included a de-identified subject ID, COVID-19 status, age in years and sex. A freely available public database, intended as a resource for researchers studying the immune response to SARS-CoV-2, is where the repertoires were released. Where available, HLA class I and class II types were taken from metadata supplied by the sample provider and were not determined by assay-based typing.

The junction carries 10 bases between V and J, which are trimmed by 1 base and 4 bases respectively. Inclusive of the bounding cysteine and phenylalanine, the CDR3 is 14 residues long. This entry keeps only the CDR3 DNA: 42 bases, framed from base 1. The germline V gene yields SGHTA for CDR1 and FQGTGA for CDR2. The immunoSEQ Assay, a bias-controlled multiplex PCR, was used to amplify TCRbeta CDR3 regions from genomic DNA. In the source study's methods: The number of nucleated cells in each sample was estimated from the amplification of reference gene primers within the assay. To quantify the absolute abundance of each unique TCRbeta CDR3 rearrangement, sequence reads were collapsed and filtered. For each sample, productive Simpson clonality was calculated by taking the square root of Simpson's diversity index across productive rearrangements. What TCRdb holds here is the immuneACCESS table cut down to in-frame rearrangements. Part of the clones is not present; checked against another copy, under half of the missing clones reflect an unresolved V gene, and the others are unexplained. V, J and clone size derive from that table, while D and trimming were established from the DNA sequence. The sample table lists about 84,000 clones, under 85% of them with a count of one. The ten largest clones represent about 29% of the sample.

The collaborating institutions used their own protocols to collect whole blood in K2EDTA tubes. For TCRbeta analysis, collaborators shipped samples in one of three forms: frozen whole blood, isolated PBMCs, or DNA extracted from either of those sample types. Broader findings and caveats from the paper: Clinical and demographic metadata were provided uncurated, with the amount varying by source and participant.

This sequence originates from a woman older than 75 with acute or convalescent COVID-19. The rearranged chain carries TRBV7-3 and TRBJ2-5; TRBD1 is perhaps the D gene, given 6 matching bases. The sample was peripheral blood. At the DNA level, the sequence is TGTGCCAGCAGCTTAAATGCAGGGGTAGAGACCCAGTACTTC. The resulting protein is CASSLNAGVETQYF.